This entry is about one T cell receptor beta chain. The entry originates in a study of shared clonotypes between healthy human individuals. Looking at the study overall: Each donor's CD4 naive and CD4 memory cells filled three plates apiece, CD8 naive two, and CD8 memory one.

Approximately 30,000 T cell genomes (roughly 220 ng DNA) went into each sorted-subset replicate. Clones were sequenced by immunoSEQ multiplex PCR, and TCRdb holds only the in-frame ones, with some missing. The data show 1.5 million to 2.5 million clones, with about 94% seen just once and 0.9% to 1.5% held by the top ten. The naive CD8 population came from CD45RO-negative cells selected for CCR7, without terminally differentiated effector memory CD45RA+ cells. The sample consisted of naive CD8+ T cells sorted from blood. The sequence was collected from a man aged 18 to 35 in good health.

The CDR3 region is CASSLQGDYQETQYF. The DNA of the CDR3 is TGTGCCAGCAGCCTACAGGGGGACTACCAAGAGACCCAGTACTTC. The J gene is TRBJ2-5, the V gene TRBV11-1; 8 positions agree with TRBD1. Trimming cost V 5 bases and J 0 bases; bases outside gene matches: 5. This CDR3 is 15 amino acids long. Germline V CDR1 and CDR2: SGHAT, FQDESV (reference sequence). The full variable domain, completed using reference TRBV11-1 and TRBJ2-5, is EAEVAQSPRYKITEKSQAVAFWCDPISGHATLYWYRQILGQGPELLVQFQDESVVDDSQLPKDRFSAERLKGVDSTLKIQPAELGDSAMYLCASSLQGDYQETQYFGPGTRLLVL.